The source of this T cell receptor beta chain is a study of radiotherapy plus CTLA-4 blockade in lung cancer (dated by TCRdb to 2017 to 2018). With regard to the full study: Objective responses occurred in 18% of enrolled patients, and about 33% achieved disease control.

Points on this clone: Its binding antigen is unknown. Qualities for individual bases were not recorded, and no much larger clone is one base off.

The research as a whole found: The strongest predictors of response, as reported, were early dynamic changes in blood T cell clones along with a rise in serum interferon-beta after radiation. After treatment with radiotherapy and ipilimumab, TCR clones that came from tumors expanded in the peripheral blood.

The library was prepared using the immunoSEQ multiplex PCR assay. Imported from immuneACCESS, the table was reduced by TCRdb to in-frame sequences with V and J called. These copies leave out some clones; in studies compared against another copy, an unresolved V gene accounts for under half, and the cause of the remainder is not known. The sample table records tens of thousands of clones; around 77% of these occur just once. The top ten clones comprise 2.5% to 3% of the sample. CDR1 and CDR2, looked up from the germline V gene, are MRHNA and SNTAGT. The CDR3 contains 15 residues, cysteine and phenylalanine counted. CDR3 DNA is the only sequence kept; it has 45 bases, read in frame from the first base. Trimmed from V: 6 bases; trimmed from J: 4 bases; junction bases lacking a gene match: 5. Focal radiation therapy combined with CTLA-4 blockade (ipilimumab) was tested in patients with chemo-refractory metastatic non-small-cell lung cancer.

Sequencing used peripheral blood, obtained from a patient treated with radiotherapy plus ipilimumab. The TCR was taken from a human donor with non-small cell lung cancer who had a complete response to radiotherapy plus ipilimumab. The chain joins TRBV6-4 to TRBJ2-1, with 11 junctional bases fitting TRBD2. The CDR3 region reads CASRVTSGVYNEQFF. At the DNA level, the sequence is TGTGCCAGCAGAGTGACTAGCGGGGTTTACAATGAGCAGTTCTTC.